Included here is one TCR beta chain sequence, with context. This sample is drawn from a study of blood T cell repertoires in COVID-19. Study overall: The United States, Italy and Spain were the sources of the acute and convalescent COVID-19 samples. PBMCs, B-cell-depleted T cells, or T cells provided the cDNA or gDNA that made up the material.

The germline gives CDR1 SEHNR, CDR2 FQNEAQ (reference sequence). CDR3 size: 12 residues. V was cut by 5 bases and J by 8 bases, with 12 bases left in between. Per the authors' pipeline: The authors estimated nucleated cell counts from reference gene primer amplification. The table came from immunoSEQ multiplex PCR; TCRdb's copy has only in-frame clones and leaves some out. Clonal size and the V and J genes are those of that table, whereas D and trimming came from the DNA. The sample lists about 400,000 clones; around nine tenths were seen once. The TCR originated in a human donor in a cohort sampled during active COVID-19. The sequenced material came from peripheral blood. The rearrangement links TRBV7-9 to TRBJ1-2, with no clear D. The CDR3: CASSAIRWGYTF. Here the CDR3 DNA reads TGTGCCAGCAGCGCCATTCGGTGGGGCTACACCTTC.